The source of this TCR beta chain is a study of shared clonotypes between healthy human individuals. Study observations and caveats: In general, naive subsets displayed greater estimated richness than memory subsets did.

For this clone: Its target is not known.

Measured with immunoSEQ multiplex PCR; TCRdb has only the in-frame clones, and not every one. This repertoire shows around 330,000 clones, around two thirds found once; its top ten account for 10%. CDR1 and CDR2 (germline): MRHNA, SNTAGT. The CDR3 totals 14 residues. V lost 3 bases, J lost 6 bases, and 13 bases lay in between. The origin of this receptor is a man aged 25-45 years in good health. The chain joins TRBV6-4 to TRBJ2-3; no clear D. Material: memory CD4+ T cells sorted from blood. Subset here: CD45RA-negative fraction. The CDR3 DNA is TGTGCCAGCAGTGAACGCCCGAACGGGGATACGCAGTATTTT. This encodes CASSERPNGDTQYF.